These 17 T cell receptor beta chains were sequenced from one sample in a study of shared clonotypes between healthy human individuals. Libraries were prepared by immunoSEQ multiplex PCR; TCRdb keeps only in-frame clonotypes and omits some of them. The table lists about 580,000 clones, nearly 98% of them singletons. It was CD45RO-negative cells, positively selected for CCR7, that made up naive CD8 cells, with terminally differentiated effector memory CD45RA+ cells excluded. The specimen sequenced was naive CD8+ T cells sorted from blood. Source of these receptors: a man younger than 45 in good health.

The chain uses TRBV5-6 and TRBJ2-7, with 7 bases identical to TRBD2. CDR1 is SGHDT, CDR2 YYEEEE, per germline. Trimming took 4 bases from V and 7 from J; bases not matched to a gene: 17. The CDR3 runs to 16 residues. CDR3 in amino acids: CASSPRDYALAGEQYF. The CDR3 DNA sequence: TGTGCCAGCAGCCCACGGGACTATGCTTTGGCGGGAGAGCAGTACTTC.

J is TRBJ1-2 and V is TRBV10-3; D uncertain. Between the trimmed V and J ends, which lost 5 bases and 8 bases, there was a span of 18 bases. Germline V lookup: CDR1 ENHRY, CDR2 SYGVKD. This CDR3 is 14 amino acids long. The chain's CDR3 is CAISKTGPPRGYTF. The CDR3 region has the DNA TGTGCCATCAGTAAAACCGGACCGCCGCGGGGCTACACCTTC.

The J gene is TRBJ2-3, the V gene TRBV7-6, with D tentatively TRBD2 (10 bases). Deletions cut 6 bases from V and 4 bases from J, with 32 bases between. The CDR3 runs 20 residues. CDR1 is SGHVS, CDR2 FNYEAQ, per germline. CDR3 nucleotide sequence: TGTGCCAGCAGGCCCGGGACAGGGCATGGACTAGCGGTTATGGCAGATACGCAGTATTTT. Encoded protein: CASRPGTGHGLAVMADTQYF.

The J gene is TRBJ2-7, the V gene TRBV7-9; the D gene is possibly TRBD2 (5 bases). Germline lookup yields CDR1 SEHNR and CDR2 FQNEAQ (reference sequence). The CDR3 sequence is 15 residues long. The V gene lost 5 bases and the J gene lost 3 bases, with 17 bases spanning the gap. This CDR3 is CASSQTGERSYEQYF. The CDR3 DNA reads as TGTGCCAGCAGCCAGACTGGGGAGAGGAGCTACGAGCAGTACTTC.

The chain combines TRBV13 with TRBJ2-7; 7 positions match TRBD1. This CDR3 comprises 14 residues. The V and J ends lost 3 bases and 2 bases, in that order; junction bases with no gene match: 4. Germline V CDR1 and CDR2: PRHDT, FYEKMQ (reference sequence). CDR3 bases: TGTGCCAGCAGCTTTACAGGGACAGCCTACGAGCAGTACTTC. Its translation is CASSFTGTAYEQYF.

The V gene is TRBV6-6, the J gene TRBJ2-1, with D tentatively TRBD1 (6 bases). CDR1 is MNHNY, CDR2 SVGAGI, per germline (reference sequence). Trimming cost V 7 bases and J 3 bases, with 10 bases left between them. The CDR3 length is 13 residues. CDR3 sequence: CASNRQVYNEQFF. DNA of the CDR3: TGTGCCAGCAATCGACAGGTCTACAATGAGCAGTTCTTC.

The V gene is TRBV9, the J gene TRBJ1-1; D gene unclear. This CDR3 contains 15 residues. Germline-derived CDR1 and CDR2 are SGDLS and YYNGEE. Deletions cut 3 bases from V and 3 bases from J, with 15 bases between. The CDR3 loop is CASSALERLDTEAFF. For the CDR3, the DNA is TGTGCCAGCAGCGCGTTGGAGAGATTGGACACTGAAGCTTTCTTT.

The chain links TRBV5-6 to TRBJ2-1, with no clear D. V gave up 0 bases and J gave up 6 bases, with 10 bases separating them. The germline V gene has CDR1 SGHDT and CDR2 YYEEEE. This CDR3 spans 14 amino acids. CDR3 nucleotides: TGTGCCAGCAGCTTGGCTACAATAGTCAATGAGCAGTTCTTC. This sequence encodes CASSLATIVNEQFF.

The chain joins TRBV5-1 to TRBJ2-7, with TRBD1 matching 8 bases. The CDR3 runs to 13 residues. Germline-derived CDR1 and CDR2 are SGHRS and YFSETQ. The trim removed 3 bases at V and 3 bases at J, leaving 2 bases unmatched. The CDR3 spells CASSYGQGYEQYF. The DNA for the CDR3 is TGCGCCAGCAGCTATGGACAGGGCTACGAGCAGTACTTC.

The chain uses TRBV28 and TRBJ2-2, with D possibly matching TRBD1 (6 bases). Trimming removed 3 bases from V and 5 bases from J, with 10 bases in between. CDR1 is MDHEN and CDR2 is SYDVKM in the germline V gene. CDR3 length: 14 amino acids. The CDR3, as DNA: TGTGCCAGCAGTTTTAGGGGGATTACCGGGGAGCTGTTTTTT. Protein product: CASSFRGITGELFF.

This sequence joins TRBV29-1 and TRBJ2-7, with D maybe TRBD2 (5 bases). The CDR3 covers 13 residues. Per the germline V gene, CDR1 is SQVTM and CDR2 is ANQGSEA. V was clipped by 7 bases and J by 1 base, with 14 bases between them. CDR3 sequence (DNA): TGCAGCGCCCGAGGGCGATTGTCCTACGAGCAGTACTTC. This gives the protein CSARGRLSYEQYF.

The chain combines TRBV2 with TRBJ2-3; perhaps TRBD2 as D (6 bases). CDR3 size: 14 residues. Trimming stripped 7 bases from V and 2 bases from J, with 13 bases between. Germline CDR1 and CDR2: SNHLY and FYNNEI. In DNA form, the CDR3 reads TGTGCCAGCAAGAGACTAGGCGTCACAGATACGCAGTATTTT. Encoded protein: CASKRLGVTDTQYF.

This chain connects TRBV7-8 to TRBJ2-1, with D perhaps TRBD1 (5 bases). Trimming took off 1 base at V and 9 bases at J, with 16 bases between the two ends. Germline CDR1 reads SGHVS; CDR2 reads FQNEAQ. This CDR3 spans 15 amino acids. In nucleotides, the CDR3 is TGTGCCAGCAGCTTAGGGTTGGGCCCGACAGCTGAGCAGTTCTTC. Encoded protein: CASSLGLGPTAEQFF.

CDR3 bases: TGTGCCAGCAGCTTCTACAATGAGCAGTTCTTC. It codes for CASSFYNEQFF. The chain employs TRBV11-2 and TRBJ2-1; D gene unclear. Trimming shortened V by 3 bases and J by 3 bases, and 0 bases separated the two germline ends. The CDR3 has 11 residues. Germline V gene data show CDR1 as SGHAT and CDR2 as FQNNGV.

This rearrangement joins TRBV19 to TRBJ1-4, with no clear D. This CDR3 comprises 15 residues. Germline V gene lookup returns CDR1 LNHDA and CDR2 SQIVND (reference sequence). Deletions cut 1 base from V and 12 bases from J, with 18 bases between. The CDR3 sequence: CASSIVFQRRTQLFF. In nucleotides, the CDR3 is TGTGCCAGTAGTATAGTTTTCCAGCGGAGAACCCAACTGTTTTTT.

The chain recombines TRBV6-6 with TRBJ2-1; 11 nucleotides line up with TRBD2. CDR1 is MNHNY, CDR2 SVGAGI, per germline (reference sequence). The CDR3 contains 15 residues. V shed 6 bases, J shed 6 bases, and the junction held 7 bases outside the gene matches. The CDR3 sequence is CASRAGLADINEQFF. CDR3 DNA sequence: TGTGCCAGCAGGGCGGGACTAGCGGACATCAATGAGCAGTTCTTC.

The gene calls are TRBV7-2 and TRBJ1-1, with D possibly TRBD1 on 6 matching bases. This CDR3 has 17 residues. Germline V gene sequence: CDR1 SGHTA, CDR2 FQGNSA. V lost 5 bases to trimming and J lost 0 bases, with 19 bases between them. The CDR3 DNA follows: TGTGCCAGCAGCCGCCCTCAATGGACAGCCCTGAACACTGAAGCTTTCTTT. It encodes CASSRPQWTALNTEAFF.